These 17 T cell receptor beta chains share one sample of origin, sequenced in a study of T cells in Graves' hyperthyroidism and ophthalmopathy. TCR beta CDR3 region amplification was performed from RNA transcripts. With the HTBI primer set, the TCR CDR3 went through a first round of RT-PCR. TCRdb ran MiXCR on the multiplex PCR reads and lists one entry per CDR3 protein. Of approximately 570,000 distinct CDR3 sequences in the sample, about 20% were seen once. The sample was blood. These receptors all stem from a man aged 35 to 55 with Graves' ophthalmopathy.

The V call is TRBV5-1, the J call TRBJ1-2; possible D gene TRBD1, 5 bases. Germline values: CDR1 SGHRS, CDR2 YFSETQ. Trimming took off 0 bases at V and 6 bases at J, with 15 bases between the two ends. The CDR3 covers 15 residues. In DNA form, the CDR3 reads TGCGCCAGCAGCTTGGCCACTGGGGGGGTCGATGGCTACACCTTC. It yields the protein CASSLATGGVDGYTF.

The CDR3 sequence is CSVDDTQGLNTEAFF. CDR3 bases: TGCAGCGTTGACGACACACAGGGGTTGAACACTGAAGCTTTCTTT. J is TRBJ1-1 and V is TRBV29-1, with TRBD1 matching over 7 bases. The CDR3 contains 15 residues. V gave up 3 bases and J gave up 0 bases; unmatched junction bases: 7. Germline V gene lookup returns CDR1 SQVTM and CDR2 ANQGSEA. The full variable domain, completed using reference TRBV29-1 and TRBJ1-1, is SAVISQKPSRDICQRGTSLTIQCQVDSQVTMMFWYRQQPGQSLTLIATANQGSEATYESGFVIDKFPISRPNLTFSTLTVSNMSPEDSSIYLCSVDDTQGLNTEAFFGQGTRLTVV.

V usage is TRBV7-6 and J usage is TRBJ2-3; a possible D gene is TRBD1 (5 bases). CDR1 and CDR2 (germline): SGHVS, FNYEAQ. Deletions cut 1 base from V and 0 bases from J, with 11 bases between. The CDR3 runs 16 residues. CDR3: CASSLDRSTSTDTQYF. The DNA of the CDR3 is TGTGCCAGCAGCTTAGACAGGAGCACTAGCACAGATACGCAGTATTTT.

This clonotype appeared a few times. The rearrangement links TRBV3-1 to TRBJ2-1; D possibly uses TRBD1 or TRBD2 (6 bases each). The CDR3 is 17 residues long. CDR1 is LGHDT and CDR2 is YNNKEL in the germline V gene (reference sequence). The V end lost 3 bases, the J end lost 0 bases, and 15 bases lay between the germline ends. The CDR3 nucleotides read TGTGCCAGCAGCCACCCTGGGGGGCCAAGCTCCTACAATGAGCAGTTCTTC. Encoded protein: CASSHPGGPSSYNEQFF.

The chain carries TRBV12-3 or TRBV12-4 and TRBJ2-1, with 8 positions matching TRBD2. V was pared by 4 bases and J by 3 bases, with 5 bases of the junction left unmatched. CDR3 length: 15 amino acids. In nucleotides, the CDR3 is TGTGCCAGCAGTTATGCGGGGGGCAACTACAATGAGCAGTTCTTC. Its protein product is CASSYAGGNYNEQFF.

This clonotype was detected ten times or more. The chain joins TRBV28 to TRBJ1-2; D call uncertain. The germline V and J ends were trimmed by 5 bases and 4 bases, with 11 bases remaining between them. Germline values: CDR1 MDHEN, CDR2 SYDVKM. This CDR3 region has 13 residues. CDR3: CASSISNGYGYTF. CDR3 DNA sequence: TGTGCCAGCAGTATAAGCAACGGCTATGGCTACACCTTC.

The chain's CDR3 is CSVETVGGNEQFF. CDR3 DNA sequence: TGCAGCGTTGAGACAGTCGGAGGCAATGAGCAGTTCTTC. The gene calls are TRBV29-1 and TRBJ2-1; D possibly uses TRBD1 or TRBD2 (5 bases each). V was pared by 3 bases and J by 6 bases, with 12 bases between. This CDR3 comprises 13 residues. Per germline, CDR1 SQVTM and CDR2 ANQGSEA.

This clonotype was counted between two and nine times. The chain uses TRBV6-5 and TRBJ1-6; unclear D gene. V was trimmed by 2 bases and J by 8 bases, leaving 10 bases between them. CDR3 length: 14 amino acids. Germline-derived CDR1 and CDR2 are MNHEY and SVGAGI. DNA for the CDR3: TGTGCCAGCAGTTACGGGGTATTGGATTCACCCCTCCACTTT. It is translated as CASSYGVLDSPLHF.

V gene TRBV20-1 combines with J gene TRBJ1-1, with D perhaps matching TRBD1 (6 bases). The germline V gene encodes CDR1 DFQATT and CDR2 SNEGSKA (reference sequence). The CDR3 runs to 14 residues. V shed 6 bases and J shed 2 bases, with 16 bases lying between them. The DNA of the CDR3 is TGCAGTGCCGCAGGGGAACGGGCTAACACTGAAGCTTTCTTT. Translating it yields CSAAGERANTEAFF.

This clonotype has at least ten counts. This chain connects TRBV11-2 to TRBJ1-1; D is perhaps TRBD1 (6 bases). CDR1 and CDR2 from the germline V gene are SGHAT and FQNNGV. Trimming took off 5 bases at V and 0 bases at J, with 10 bases between the two ends. The CDR3 runs 14 residues. CDR3 coding DNA: TGTGCCAGCAGCAACACAGGGTTGAACACTGAAGCTTTCTTT. Translated, it gives CASSNTGLNTEAFF.

This clonotype was picked up a small number of times. V usage is TRBV12-3 or TRBV12-4 and J usage is TRBJ2-5; D is possibly TRBD2 (6 bases). V gave up 4 bases and J gave up 2 bases, with 14 bases separating them. The CDR3 covers 15 residues. The CDR3 region is CASSSFRGIQETQYF. For the CDR3, the DNA is TGTGCCAGCAGTTCCTTTCGGGGGATACAAGAGACCCAGTACTTC.

The chain is built from TRBV2 and TRBJ1-2; TRBD1 is a possible D gene (5 bases). This CDR3 region has 15 residues. Germline values: CDR1 SNHLY, CDR2 FYNNEI. Trimming took 8 bases from V and 4 from J, leaving 20 bases between them. CDR3 amino acids: CASSLSGTASYGYTF. Written as DNA, the CDR3 is TGTGCCAGCTCCCTCTCAGGGACCGCGTCCTATGGCTACACCTTC.

The chain links TRBV4-1 to TRBJ2-3, with D possibly matching TRBD2 (5 bases). Germline values: CDR1 MGHRA, CDR2 YSYEKL. Trimming left V 8 bases short and J 7 bases short, with 10 bases between. The length of the CDR3 is 11 residues. CDR3: CASEGVNTQYF. The CDR3 nucleotides are TGCGCCAGCGAGGGCGTTAATACGCAGTATTTT.

In its sample, this clonotype was seen a few times. This sequence joins TRBV5-1 and TRBJ2-7; 12 nucleotides agree with TRBD1. In germline, CDR1 is SGHRS, CDR2 YFSETQ. After removal of 3 bases from V and 8 bases from J, the junction contained 6 bases not matched to a gene. CDR3 length: 14 residues. CDR3 DNA sequence: TGCGCCAGCAGCTCGGGACAGGGGGCAGAACAGCAGTACTTC. Translating it yields CASSSGQGAEQQYF. Looking up the rest from reference TRBV5-1 and TRBJ2-7 gives the full variable domain: KAGVTQTPRYLIKTRGQQVTLSCSPISGHRSVSWYQQTPGQGLQFLFEYFSETQRNKGNFPGRFSGRQFSNSRSEMNVSTLELGDSALYLCASSSGQGAEQQYFGPGTRLTVT.

A few counts support this clonotype. The chain has TRBV7-8 and TRBJ2-2, with 12 bases fitting TRBD2. V dropped 6 bases and J dropped 7; count of bases not matched to a gene: 12. The CDR3 runs 17 residues. Germline-derived CDR1 and CDR2 are SGHVS and FQNEAQ. The CDR3: CASSRPRLAGEIGELFF. The CDR3 DNA follows: TGTGCCAGCAGTCGCCCCCGACTAGCGGGGGAGATCGGGGAGCTGTTTTTT.

Many counts were recorded for this clonotype. The chain links TRBV7-8 to TRBJ2-2; D uncertain. This CDR3 spans 14 amino acids. V was pared by 6 bases and J by 1 base, with 9 bases between. The germline V gene has CDR1 SGHVS and CDR2 FQNEAQ. CDR3 nucleotide sequence: TGTGCCAGCAGACCCGACGGGAACACCGGGGAGCTGTTTTTT. This translates into CASRPDGNTGELFF.

The rearrangement links TRBV11-2 to TRBJ2-5; TRBD2 aligns across 15 bases. Germline lookup yields CDR1 SGHAT and CDR2 FQNNGV. Germline trimming cut 8 bases from V and 1 base from J; bases unmatched to any gene: 20. The CDR3 is 21 amino acids. CDR3: CASGYPPTGTSGRPFQETQYF. CDR3 nucleotide sequence: TGTGCCAGCGGATACCCCCCTACCGGGACTAGCGGGAGGCCTTTCCAAGAGACCCAGTACTTC.